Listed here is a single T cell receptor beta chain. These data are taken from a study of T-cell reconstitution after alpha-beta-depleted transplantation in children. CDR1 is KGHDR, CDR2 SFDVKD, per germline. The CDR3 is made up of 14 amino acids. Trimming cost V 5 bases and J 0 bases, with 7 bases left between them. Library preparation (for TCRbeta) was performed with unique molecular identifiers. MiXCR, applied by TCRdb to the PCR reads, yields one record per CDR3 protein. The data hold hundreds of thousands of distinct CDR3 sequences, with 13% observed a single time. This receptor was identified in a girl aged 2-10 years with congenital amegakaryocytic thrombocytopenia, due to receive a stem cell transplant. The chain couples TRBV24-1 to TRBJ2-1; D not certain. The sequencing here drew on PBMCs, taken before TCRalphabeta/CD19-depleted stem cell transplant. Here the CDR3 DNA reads TGTGCCACCAGTGCGGCAAACTCCTACAATGAGCAGTTCTTC. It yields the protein CATSAANSYNEQFF.